Reported below is one T cell receptor beta chain. Its specificity is unknown. The V gene end was trimmed by 1 base and the J gene end by 5 bases; junction bases not matched to a gene: 6. The CDR3 length is 15 residues. In germline, CDR1 is SGHNT, CDR2 YYREEE (reference sequence). Assay version v3.0 of immunoSEQ was used, and it was run at survey level. Profiled with immunoSEQ multiplex PCR; TCRdb holds only in-frame clones, not every one. The profile shows around 18,000 clones, roughly nine tenths of them singletons. This record belongs to a study of long-term antiretroviral therapy in people with HIV. Background on the study: It was about a decade after the earliest samples that the 2015 immediate-ART recommendation appeared.

The study's findings and limits: Pre-ART-expanded clones dominated the repertoire at all time points. The study found narrower CDR3 length ranges in HIV repertoires than in controls. Diversity went up after ART and still fell short of transplant donor controls.

The clonotype originates from a man over 45 with HIV. This material consisted of unsorted PBMCs, taken 3 years after starting antiretroviral therapy. This chain joins TRBV5-4 and TRBJ1-1; 9 nucleotides match TRBD1. The chain's CDR3 is CASSLNRGLYTEAFF. The CDR3 DNA reads as TGTGCCAGCAGCTTGAACAGGGGGCTTTATACTGAAGCTTTCTTT.